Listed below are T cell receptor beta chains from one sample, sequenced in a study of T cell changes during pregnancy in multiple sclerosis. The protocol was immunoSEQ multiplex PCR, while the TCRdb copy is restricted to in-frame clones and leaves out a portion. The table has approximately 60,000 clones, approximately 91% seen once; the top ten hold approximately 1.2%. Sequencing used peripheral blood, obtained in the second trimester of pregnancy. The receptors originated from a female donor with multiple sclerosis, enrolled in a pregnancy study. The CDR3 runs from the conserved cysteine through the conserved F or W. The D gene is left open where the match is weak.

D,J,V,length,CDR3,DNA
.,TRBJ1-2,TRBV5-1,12,CASSFNSYGYTF,TGCGCCAGCAGCTTTAATAGCTATGGCTACACCTTC
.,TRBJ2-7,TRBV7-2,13,CASSFSQLPEQYF,TGTGCCAGCAGCTTTAGTCAACTCCCCGAGCAGTACTTC
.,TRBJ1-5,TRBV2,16,CASSEAPRGSNQPQHF,TGTGCCAGCAGTGAAGCGCCCCGGGGGAGCAATCAGCCCCAGCATTTT
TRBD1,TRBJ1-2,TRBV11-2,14,CASSLSTGRYGYTF,TGTGCCAGCAGCTTATCGACAGGGAGGTATGGCTACACCTTC
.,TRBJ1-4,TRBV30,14,CAWSLGGDNEKLFF,TGTGCCTGGAGTTTAGGGGGAGATAATGAAAAACTGTTTTTT
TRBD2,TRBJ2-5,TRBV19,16,CASSSWTSGEWETQYF,TGTGCCAGTAGTTCCTGGACTAGCGGAGAGTGGGAGACCCAGTACTTC
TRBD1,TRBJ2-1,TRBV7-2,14,CASSQGQALNEQFF,TGTGCCAGCAGCCAGGGACAGGCCTTAAATGAGCAGTTCTTC
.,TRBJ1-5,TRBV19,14,CASRSSYSNQPQHF,TGTGCCAGTAGATCTTCTTATAGCAATCAGCCCCAGCATTTT
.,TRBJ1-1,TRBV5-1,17,CASSLEGVRAMNTEAFF,TGCGCCAGCAGCTTGGAAGGTGTCAGGGCTATGAACACTGAAGCTTTCTTT
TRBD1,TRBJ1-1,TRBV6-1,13,CASSDSRTGRTDF,TGTGCCAGCAGTGACTCAAGGACAGGGCGCACTGACTTT
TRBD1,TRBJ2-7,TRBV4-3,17,CASSQAPAGQGGYEQYF,TGCGCCAGCAGCCAAGCCCCCGCCGGACAGGGAGGCTACGAGCAGTACTTC
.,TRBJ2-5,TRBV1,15,CTSSQGLAGRETQYF,TGCACCAGCAGCCAGGGACTAGCGGGGAGGGAGACCCAGTACTTC
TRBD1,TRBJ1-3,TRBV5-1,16,CASSYDIGTGRNTIYF,TGCGCCAGCAGCTATGATATCGGGACAGGGCGAAACACCATATATTTT
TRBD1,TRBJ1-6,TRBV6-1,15,CASSLGTGNTSPLHF,TGTGCCAGCAGTTTGGGGACAGGGAATACTTCACCCCTCCACTTT
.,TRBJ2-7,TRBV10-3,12,CAIKQGSYEQYF,TGTGCCATCAAGCAGGGCTCCTACGAGCAGTACTTC
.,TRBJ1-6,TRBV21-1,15,CASSTRDRVNSPLHF,TGTGCCAGCAGCACCCGGGACAGGGTTAATTCACCCCTCCACTTT
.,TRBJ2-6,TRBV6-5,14,CASNMESGANVLTF,TGTGCCAGCAATATGGAGTCTGGGGCCAACGTCCTGACTTTC
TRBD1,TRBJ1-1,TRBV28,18,CASRPMGQGYSVNTEAFF,TGTGCCAGCAGGCCCATGGGACAGGGGTATTCCGTGAACACTGAAGCTTTCTTT
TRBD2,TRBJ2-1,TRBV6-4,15,CASSSSGGRYNEQFF,TGTGCCAGCAGCTCTAGCGGGGGGCGCTACAATGAGCAGTTCTTC
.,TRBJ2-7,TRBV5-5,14,CASSSGVRYYEQYF,TGTGCCAGCAGCTCGGGGGTTAGGTACTACGAGCAGTACTTC
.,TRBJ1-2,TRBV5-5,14,CASSYQAGNYGYTF,TGTGCCAGCAGTTACCAGGCGGGAAACTATGGCTACACCTTC
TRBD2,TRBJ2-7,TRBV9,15,CASSHGGASSYEQYF,TGTGCCAGCAGCCACGGGGGGGCTAGCTCCTACGAGCAGTACTTC